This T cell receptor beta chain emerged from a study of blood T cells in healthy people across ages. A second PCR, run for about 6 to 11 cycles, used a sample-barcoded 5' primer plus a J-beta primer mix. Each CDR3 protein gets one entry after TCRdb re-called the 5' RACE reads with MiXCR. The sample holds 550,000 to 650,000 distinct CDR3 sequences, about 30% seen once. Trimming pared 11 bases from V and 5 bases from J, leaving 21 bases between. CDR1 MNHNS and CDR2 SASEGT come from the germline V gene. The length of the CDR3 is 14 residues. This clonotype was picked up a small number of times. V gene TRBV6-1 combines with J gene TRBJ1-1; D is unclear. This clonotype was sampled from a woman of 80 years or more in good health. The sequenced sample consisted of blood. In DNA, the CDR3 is TGTGCCGTCGCTGTAGGCGCAAGACTGACTGAAGCTTTCTTT. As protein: CAVAVGARLTEAFF.